This T cell receptor beta chain was sequenced in a study of CD8 T cells in Susac syndrome. The CDR3 is made up of 16 amino acids. Germline values: CDR1 MNHNS, CDR2 SASEGT. The V and J ends lost 7 bases and 2 bases respectively, with 20 bases between them. An amount of RNA that ranged from about 0.45 to 1 ug was reverse transcribed with random hexamers. TCR beta CDR3 was amplified by immunoSEQ covering 54 Vbeta and 13 Jbeta. TCRdb processed the immunoSEQ multiplex PCR reads anew with MiXCR; each CDR3 protein has one entry. The data contain some 130,000 distinct CDR3 sequences, 65% to 90% of them singletons.

The sequencing sample was made of CD8+ T cells from PBMCs. This receptor was obtained from a human donor with multiple sclerosis. The chain carries TRBV6-1 and TRBJ1-2; D not certain. The CDR3 spells CASKMDFSFRNYGYTF. CDR3 bases: TGTGCCAGCAAGATGGACTTCTCGTTCAGAAACTATGGCTACACCTTC.